A single sample gave rise to the 18 T cell receptor beta chains below, sequenced in a study of cytomegalovirus exposure and HLA in healthy donors. Vbeta (60) and Jbeta (13) primers were used in the PCR. Only in-frame clones appear in the TCRdb table, and some are missing; sequencing was by immunoSEQ multiplex PCR. Here the sample spans some 110,000 clones, 65% to 85% being singletons. Sequencing input: PBMCs. The receptors come from a man between 50 and 59 years old in good health and CMV-seropositive.

The genes are TRBV19 and TRBJ1-5; D is undetermined. With 5 bases removed from V and 5 bases from J, the gap between germline ends came to 13 bases. Germline-derived CDR1 and CDR2 are LNHDA and SQIVND (reference sequence). The CDR3 contains 14 residues. CDR3 nucleotides: TGTGCCAGTAGTTCGGGGATGGGAGATCAGCCCCAGCATTTT. Protein: CASSSGMGDQPQHF.

Worth noting for this clone: The junction does not match germline at one end; this may be a read error. The genes are TRBV7-9 and TRBJ1-2; 7 bases agree with TRBD1. This CDR3 is built from 16 residues. From germline, CDR1 is SEHNR and CDR2 FQNEAQ (reference sequence). The CDR3 here is CSSSIGQVEEIYGYTF. The CDR3 nucleotides are TGTTCCAGCAGCATCGGACAGGTTGAGGAGATATATGGCTACACCTTC.

In this sample, this clone turned up a few times. The gene calls are TRBV7-9 and TRBJ2-5; D gene unclear. The CDR3 runs 13 residues. Germline V gene sequence: CDR1 SEHNR, CDR2 FQNEAQ (reference sequence). The V gene lost 2 bases and the J gene lost 2 bases, with 6 bases spanning the gap. DNA for the CDR3: TGTGCCAGCAGCTTAAGTCAGCAAGAGACCCAGTACTTC. Protein: CASSLSQQETQYF.

V and J are TRBV11-2 and TRBJ1-4; TRBD1 agrees at 7 bases. Germline lookup yields CDR1 SGHAT and CDR2 FQNNGV. The CDR3 spans 13 residues. Germline trimming cut 6 bases from V and 12 bases from J; bases unmatched to any gene: 10. The CDR3 here is CASSWDSQLELFF. The CDR3 DNA follows: TGTGCCAGCAGTTGGGACAGCCAGTTGGAACTGTTTTTT.

V gene TRBV28 combines with J gene TRBJ1-5, with a possible D match to TRBD1 (6 bases). Between the trimmed V and J ends, which lost 7 bases and 5 bases, there was a span of 24 bases. Germline V lookup: CDR1 MDHEN, CDR2 SYDVKM. The CDR3 runs 17 residues. The CDR3 nucleotides are TGTGCCAGCACCCTAGCAGCCAGTGGGGGCTCCTATCAGCCCCAGCATTTT. It translates to CASTLAASGGSYQPQHF.

V usage is TRBV2 and J usage is TRBJ1-5, with no clear D. This CDR3 spans 15 amino acids. The germline V and J ends were trimmed by 7 bases and 5 bases, with 18 bases remaining between them. The germline V gene encodes CDR1 SNHLY and CDR2 FYNNEI. In DNA form, the CDR3 reads TGTGCCAGCAAGGAGGAGGGAGGAGCCTATCAGCCCCAGCATTTT. It specifies CASKEEGGAYQPQHF.

The chain uses TRBV5-6 and TRBJ2-5; perhaps TRBD1 as D (5 bases). This CDR3 contains 14 residues. Germline V gene sequence: CDR1 SGHDT, CDR2 YYEEEE. Deletions cut 3 bases from V and 1 base from J, with 10 bases between. CDR3 DNA: TGTGCCAGCAGCTCACAGGTCGTCCAAGAGACCCAGTACTTC. Translating it yields CASSSQVVQETQYF.

This clone was detected only a few times. This sequence joins TRBV2 and TRBJ2-2; 8 bases are a match to TRBD1. Germline V gene data show CDR1 as SNHLY and CDR2 as FYNNEI. This CDR3 region has 19 residues. The V segment lost 6 bases and the J segment 0 bases; nucleotides outside the gene matches: 15. CDR3 region: CASRGLMAGGTANTGELFF. CDR3 nucleotides: TGTGCCAGCAGGGGGTTAATGGCAGGGGGCACCGCGAACACCGGGGAGCTGTTTTTT.

The chain combines TRBV2 with TRBJ2-1, with D maybe TRBD1 (6 bases). Trimming stripped 2 bases from V and 2 bases from J, with 13 bases between. The germline CDR1 and CDR2 sequences are SNHLY and FYNNEI. The CDR3 covers 16 residues. CDR3 protein: CASSENSGAAYNEQFF. The CDR3 region has the DNA TGTGCCAGCAGTGAAAATTCAGGGGCAGCCTACAATGAGCAGTTCTTC.

The chain links TRBV6-4 to TRBJ2-1, with TRBD2 matching 9 bases. The CDR3 is made up of 14 amino acids. Germline assignment: CDR1 MRHNA and CDR2 SNTAGT. Trimming at V came to 3 bases and at J to 9 bases, leaving 6 bases not matched to a gene. Here the CDR3 DNA reads TGTGCCAGCAGTGAACTGACTAGCGGCGGTGAGCAGTTCTTC. It translates to CASSELTSGGEQFF.

The V gene is TRBV18, the J gene TRBJ2-5; D is ambiguous. V was shortened by 0 bases and J by 5 bases, with 4 bases between the two germline ends. Germline CDR1 is KGHSH and CDR2 is LQKENI. The CDR3 runs to 12 residues. This CDR3 is CASSPPRETQYF. The CDR3 DNA reads TGTGCCAGCTCACCACCCCGGGAGACCCAGTACTTC. Together with reference TRBV18 and TRBJ2-5, the CDR3 gives the full variable domain: NAGVMQNPRHLVRRRGQEARLRCSPMKGHSHVYWYRQLPEEGLKFMVYLQKENIIDESGMPKERFSAEFPKEGPSILRIQQVVRGDSAAYFCASSPPRETQYFGPGTRLLVL.

The chain uses TRBV5-6 and TRBJ2-1; 8 bases match TRBD2. CDR3 length: 17 residues. Germline assignment: CDR1 SGHDT and CDR2 YYEEEE. The V segment lost 2 bases and the J segment 5 bases; nucleotides outside the gene matches: 12. The CDR3 protein is CASSFYAGTRGDNEQFF. The CDR3 DNA follows: TGTGCCAGCAGCTTTTACGCCGGGACTAGAGGCGACAATGAGCAGTTCTTC.

The chain is built from TRBV2 and TRBJ1-5, with D possibly TRBD1 on 6 matching bases. The length of the CDR3 is 17 residues. V was clipped by 3 bases and J by 4 bases, with 19 bases between them. Looked up from germline, CDR1 is SNHLY and CDR2 is FYNNEI. The CDR3 DNA reads as TGTGCCAGCAGTGAGGGGGCCGGGTGGGGCGCTAATCAGCCCCAGCATTTT. Amino acid sequence: CASSEGAGWGANQPQHF.

This clone was found once. The chain combines TRBV5-1 with TRBJ1-2, with D possibly matching TRBD1 (6 bases). With 1 base removed from V and 4 bases from J, the gap between germline ends came to 14 bases. The CDR3 sequence is 15 residues long. Germline CDR1 SGHRS, CDR2 YFSETQ. As DNA, the CDR3 is TGCGCCAGCAGCTTGTCGGCAGGGGAAGCCTATGGCTACACCTTC. Amino acids: CASSLSAGEAYGYTF.

The chain uses TRBV13 and TRBJ1-5; 8 bases are shared with TRBD1. The CDR3 loop spans 14 amino acids. V was pared by 5 bases and J by 7 bases, with 7 bases of the junction left unmatched. CDR1 is PRHDT, CDR2 FYEKMQ, per germline (reference sequence). The CDR3 DNA reads TGTGCCAGCAGCCACGGACAGGGAAGCCAGCCCCAGCATTTT. It yields the protein CASSHGQGSQPQHF.

V gene TRBV7-9 combines with J gene TRBJ2-7, with 8 nucleotides matching TRBD2. With V trimmed by 5 bases and J by 1 base, 10 bases remained unmatched. The CDR3 is 16 residues long. CDR1 SEHNR and CDR2 FQNEAQ come from the germline V gene (reference sequence). CDR3 loop: CASSILTSGTSYEQYF. The CDR3 bases are TGTGCCAGCAGCATTCTAACTAGCGGTACTTCCTACGAGCAGTACTTC.

This sequence joins TRBV12-5 and TRBJ1-1; TRBD1 matches at 9 bases. This CDR3 has 16 amino acids. V lost 3 bases to trimming and J lost 3 bases; unmatched junction nucleotides: 8. Germline assignment: CDR1 LGHNT and CDR2 FRNRAP. DNA for the CDR3: TGTGCTAGTGGTTTTGGGACAGGGATCAGGGACACTGAAGCTTTCTTT. Encoded protein: CASGFGTGIRDTEAFF.

The chain uses TRBV10-3 and TRBJ2-1; D not resolved. V was cut by 2 bases and J by 6 bases, with 17 bases left in between. The CDR3 contains 16 residues. Germline V CDR1 and CDR2: ENHRY, SYGVKD. The CDR3 DNA sequence: TGTGCCATCAGTGAGCAGTTAGCTCTGTCAGCCAATGAGCAGTTCTTC. This gives the protein CAISEQLALSANEQFF.